The present TCR beta chain was sequenced within a study of blood T cell repertoires in COVID-19. On the study more broadly: COVID-19 samples collected from the United States, Italy and Spain covered acute and convalescent phases. From T cells, B-cell-depleted T cells, or PBMCs came the material, which was cDNA or gDNA.

The CDR3 consists of 18 residues. Germline V gene sequence: CDR1 MNHEY, CDR2 SMNVEV (reference sequence). The ends lost 8 bases at V and 6 bases at J; junction bases unmatched: 14. How the authors handled the data: Cell counts per sample came from amplifying reference gene primers. Clones were read by immunoSEQ multiplex PCR, and TCRdb kept only the in-frame ones, dropping some. The V and J calls and the clone size are those of that table, but D and trimming were determined from the DNA. The sample has approximately 91,000 clones; 80% are singletons. This chain connects TRBV27 to TRBJ2-2; TRBD2 matches 14 bases. Sample: peripheral blood. The receptor comes from a human donor in a cohort sampled during active COVID-19. CDR3 amino acids: CASRYRLAGGPKAGELFF. The CDR3 DNA reads as TGTGCCAGCCGGTACCGACTAGCGGGAGGGCCCAAAGCCGGGGAGCTGTTTTTT.